Reported below is one T cell receptor (beta chain). No antigen is known for it. Both iRepertoire HTBI primers and Arm-PCR of CDR3 regions were used to build the TCR beta libraries. MiXCR, applied by TCRdb to the multiplex PCR reads, yields one record per CDR3 protein. The data hold about 660,000 distinct CDR3 sequences, with about 32% observed a single time. Trimming shortened V by 8 bases and J by 3 bases, and 11 bases separated the two germline ends. Germline CDR1 ENHRY, CDR2 SYGVKD. CDR3 length equals 13 residues. The data derive from a study of regulatory T cells in long-lasting Graves disease. Study-wide findings and caveats: The persistent group shared 2,700 or so public clonotypes, more than the roughly 970 shared by new patients.

Specified time point: persistent/refractory GD, antithyroid drugs over 5 years with positive TRAb. Scientists built the TCR library using RNA that was extracted from PBMCs. The patients were enrolled through endocrinology in Xi'an, China. The chain recombines TRBV10-3 with TRBJ2-1; D is uncertain. This specimen consisted of peripheral blood mononuclear cells (PBMCs), obtained when the disease was refractory, from a patient treated with antithyroid drugs. The receptor comes from a female donor with Graves disease. This CDR3 reads CAIGPGVYNEQFF. The CDR3 nucleotides are TGTGCCATCGGTCCTGGGGTCTACAATGAGCAGTTCTTC.